This T cell receptor (beta chain) derives from a study of graft-versus-host responses after intestinal transplantation. Study information: For approximately three years after anti-thymocyte globulin induction, all recipients took tacrolimus and steroids.

The data were produced by immunoSEQ multiplex PCR, yet TCRdb's version contains in-frame clones alone and is incomplete. The sample shows tens of thousands of clones, roughly 94% of them seen only once. Germline CDR1 LGHNA, CDR2 YNFKEQ. CDR3 length: 14 amino acids. Trimming at V came to 6 bases and at J to 7 bases, leaving 11 bases not matched to a gene. About this clone itself: Its antigen remains unknown.

Findings and caveats of the study: Allograft clonal ratios (graft-versus-host to host-versus-graft) were high in patients who had graft-donor T cell macrochimerism. Association was observed between peak circulating GvH clone levels and early post-transplant HvG declines. Present in recipient marrow, GvH clones included some that appeared first in ileum or blood.

This TCR came from a human donor who received an intestinal transplant. The J gene is TRBJ1-1, the V gene TRBV4-2; 7 bases line up with TRBD1. The input for sequencing was unstimulated CD8+ T cells sorted from spleen or lymph node cells, taken before intestinal transplant. The CDR3 loop reads CASSKGTDNYEAFF. CDR3 DNA: TGTGCCAGCAGTAAAGGGACAGACAATTATGAAGCTTTCTTT.